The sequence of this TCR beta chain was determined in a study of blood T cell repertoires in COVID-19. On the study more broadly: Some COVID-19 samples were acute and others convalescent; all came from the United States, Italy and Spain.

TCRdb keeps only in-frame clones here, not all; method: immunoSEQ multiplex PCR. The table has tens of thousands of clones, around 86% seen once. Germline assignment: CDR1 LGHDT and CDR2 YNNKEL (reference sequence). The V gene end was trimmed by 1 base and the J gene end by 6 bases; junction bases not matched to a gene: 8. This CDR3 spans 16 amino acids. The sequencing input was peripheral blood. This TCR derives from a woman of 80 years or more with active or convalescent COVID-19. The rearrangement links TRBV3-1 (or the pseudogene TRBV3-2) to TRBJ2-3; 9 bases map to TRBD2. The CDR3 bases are TGTGCCAGCAGCCAAGGAGCAGCGGGGGGTCCCGATACGCAGTATTTT. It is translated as CASSQGAAGGPDTQYF.